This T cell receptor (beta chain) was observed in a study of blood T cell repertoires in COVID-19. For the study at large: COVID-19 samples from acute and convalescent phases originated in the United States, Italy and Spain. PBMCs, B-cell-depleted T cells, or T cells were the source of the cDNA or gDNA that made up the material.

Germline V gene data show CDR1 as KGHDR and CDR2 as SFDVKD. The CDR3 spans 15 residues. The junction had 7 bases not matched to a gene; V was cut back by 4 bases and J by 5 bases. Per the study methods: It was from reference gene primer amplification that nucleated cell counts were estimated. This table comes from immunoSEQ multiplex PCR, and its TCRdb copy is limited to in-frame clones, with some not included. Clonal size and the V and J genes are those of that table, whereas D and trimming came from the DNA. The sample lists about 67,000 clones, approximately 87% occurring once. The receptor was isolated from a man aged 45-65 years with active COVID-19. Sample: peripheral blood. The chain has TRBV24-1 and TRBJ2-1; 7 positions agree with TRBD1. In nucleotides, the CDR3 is TGTGCCACCAGTGACCCGGGACAGAATGACAATGAGCAGTTCTTC. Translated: CATSDPGQNDNEQFF.